This T cell receptor (beta chain) stems from a study of OX40 agonist ivuxolimab in advanced cancers. Across the whole study: Patients with prior anti-PD-1, anti-PD-L1 or anti-CTLA-4 therapy were eligible; about 41% had some. Regarding the study as a whole: Which antigen the expanded peripheral T cells recognized is unknown.

Clones were read by immunoSEQ multiplex PCR, and TCRdb kept only the in-frame ones, dropping some. The sample consists of about 33,000 clones, about 81% of them appearing once. This CDR3 is 13 amino acids long. Trimming pared 6 bases from V and 10 bases from J, leaving 16 bases between. CDR1 is SGHTA, CDR2 FQGNSA, per germline. Comment on this clone: Its cognate antigen is unknown.

The receptor was derived from an adult with an advanced solid tumor such as melanoma, head and neck, liver or kidney cancer. The material was CD4+ or CD8+ T cells sorted from blood, obtained in a trial of the OX40 agonist ivuxolimab. This chain uses TRBV7-2 with TRBJ2-1, with D tentatively TRBD2 (6 bases). The CDR3 DNA reads TGTGCCAGCAGTTCCAGTCGAGCGGGCGAGCAGTTCTTC. Amino acid sequence: CASSSSRAGEQFF.